These 27 T cell receptor beta chains originate from one sample sequenced in a study of technical replicates of blood from a handful of donors. Clones were sequenced by immunoSEQ multiplex PCR, and TCRdb holds only the in-frame ones, with some missing. The sample yields approximately 13,000 clones, more than 80% seen once. What was sequenced was PBMCs. Every receptor here comes from a human donor in good health.

The rearrangement links TRBV11-2 to TRBJ2-5; 8 bases align to TRBD2. Germline loops: CDR1 SGHAT, CDR2 FQNNGV. There are 15 residues in the CDR3. Trimming at V came to 3 bases and at J to 5 bases, leaving 8 bases not matched to a gene. The chain's CDR3 is CASSFSAGGVETQYF. CDR3 coding DNA: TGTGCCAGCAGCTTTTCTGCGGGAGGTGTTGAGACCCAGTACTTC.

The J gene is TRBJ2-1, the V gene TRBV6-6; D is perhaps TRBD2 (5 bases). This CDR3 comprises 13 residues. Germline V gene lookup returns CDR1 MNHNY and CDR2 SVGAGI (reference sequence). Trimming took 0 bases from V and 8 from J, leaving 8 bases between them. The CDR3 nucleotides read TGTGCCAGCAGTTACTCGAGGCGGGATGAGCAGTTCTTC. This gives the protein CASSYSRRDEQFF.

The V call is TRBV5-1, the J call TRBJ2-7, with D perhaps matching TRBD1 (6 bases). V was clipped by 7 bases and J by 3 bases, with 41 bases between them. Germline-derived CDR1 and CDR2 are SGHRS and YFSETQ. CDR3 length equals 22 residues. CDR3 sequence (DNA): TGCGCCAGCCCCCGCGGACAGTCCTGTGAGGACAGTCCTGTGGGGCCCGACTACGAGCAGTACTTC. Translating it yields CASPRGQSCEDSPVGPDYEQYF.

CDR3 nucleotides: TGTGCCAGCTCACTCACAGGGGCCGGAAACACCATATATTTT. Amino acid sequence: CASSLTGAGNTIYF. This sequence joins TRBV18 and TRBJ1-3, with TRBD1 matching over 7 bases. Germline trimming cut 4 bases from V and 4 bases from J; bases unmatched to any gene: 4. CDR3 size: 14 residues. CDR1 and CDR2 (germline): KGHSH, LQKENI. Variable domain in full (rest from reference TRBV18 and TRBJ1-3): NAGVMQNPRHLVRRRGQEARLRCSPMKGHSHVYWYRQLPEEGLKFMVYLQKENIIDESGMPKERFSAEFPKEGPSILRIQQVVRGDSAAYFCASSLTGAGNTIYFGEGSWLTVV.

This rearrangement joins TRBV4-2 to TRBJ2-7, with TRBD2 matching over 7 bases. The V gene's germline CDR1 is LGHNA and CDR2 YNFKEQ. The CDR3 runs to 15 residues. Trimming took 4 bases from V and 3 from J; bases not matched to a gene: 9. This CDR3 reads CASSLQREKNYEQYF. For the CDR3, the DNA is TGTGCCAGCAGCCTTCAGCGGGAAAAAAACTACGAGCAGTACTTC.

This clone has just one count. The chain couples TRBV19 to TRBJ2-7; 8 nucleotides line up with TRBD1. Trimming cost V 5 bases and J 2 bases; bases outside gene matches: 5. The CDR3 is 14 residues long. The germline CDR1 and CDR2 sequences are LNHDA and SQIVND (reference sequence). As DNA, the CDR3 is TGTGCCAGTAGTGTATCAGGGGGCGCCTACGAGCAGTACTTC. It specifies CASSVSGGAYEQYF. Together with reference TRBV19 and TRBJ2-7, the CDR3 gives the full variable domain: DGGITQSPKYLFRKEGQNVTLSCEQNLNHDAMYWYRQDPGQGLRLIYYSQIVNDFQKGDIAEGYSVSREKKESFPLTVTSAQKNPTAFYLCASSVSGGAYEQYFGPGTRLTVT.

The rearrangement links TRBV19 to TRBJ1-1, with 7 bases lining up with TRBD1. J gave up 6 bases and V 2 bases, and 6 bases lay outside the gene matches. The CDR3 totals 14 residues. The germline V gene has CDR1 LNHDA and CDR2 SQIVND (reference sequence). The DNA for the CDR3 is TGTGCCAGTAGTATAAGGGGGCAGTTCGCTGAAGCTTTCTTT. The encoded protein is CASSIRGQFAEAFF.

The chain has TRBV5-1 and TRBJ2-1; 14 bases map to TRBD2. Germline trimming cut 0 bases from V and 0 bases from J; bases unmatched to any gene: 5. The germline V gene has CDR1 SGHRS and CDR2 YFSETQ. The CDR3 is made up of 19 amino acids. The CDR3 spells CASSLAGTSGGFSYNEQFF. The CDR3 DNA is TGCGCCAGCAGCTTGGCCGGGACTAGCGGGGGATTCTCCTACAATGAGCAGTTCTTC.

V and J are TRBV2 and TRBJ2-2; 7 bases are a match to TRBD1. The CDR3 extends over 15 amino acids. The germline CDR1 and CDR2 sequences are SNHLY and FYNNEI. The J segment lost 0 bases and the V segment lost 11 bases, leaving 9 bases of the junction unmatched. CDR3 nucleotide sequence: TGTGCCGGCAAGACAGGGACCGCGAACACCGGGGAGCTGTTTTTT. As protein: CAGKTGTANTGELFF.

The V gene is TRBV6-1, the J gene TRBJ2-6, with 7 bases that match TRBD1. The CDR3 has 17 amino acids. V lost 2 bases and J lost 3; bases outside the gene matches: 7. Germline CDR1 and CDR2: MNHNS and SASEGT. CDR3 residues: CASSEQEGANGANVLTF. The CDR3, as DNA: TGTGCCAGCAGTGAACAAGAGGGGGCCAATGGGGCCAACGTCCTGACTTTC.

V gene TRBV6-1 combines with J gene TRBJ1-2; no clear D gene. From germline, CDR1 is MNHNS and CDR2 SASEGT. V gave up 2 bases and J gave up 4 bases, with 11 bases separating them. The CDR3 runs 14 residues. CDR3 in DNA: TGTGCCAGCAGTGAAACCGTCGGTCCCTATGGCTACACCTTC. Encoded protein: CASSETVGPYGYTF.

The chain recombines TRBV6-5 with TRBJ2-7; TRBD2 matches 11 bases. V shed 5 bases, J shed 4 bases, and the junction held 4 bases outside the gene matches. Germline CDR1 reads MNHEY; CDR2 reads SVGAGI. The CDR3 contains 14 residues. CDR3 coding DNA: TGTGCCAGCAGTGAGACTAGCGGGAAGTACGAGCAGTACTTC. This sequence encodes CASSETSGKYEQYF.

This rearrangement joins TRBV19 to TRBJ2-7; 8 bases map to TRBD2. Trimming cost V 7 bases and J 5 bases; bases outside gene matches: 16. This CDR3 comprises 16 residues. Germline V CDR1 and CDR2: LNHDA, SQIVND (reference sequence). The DNA of the CDR3 is TGTGCCAGTACCCAGACTCTGACGGGAGGGATCCACGAGCAGTACTTC. Protein sequence: CASTQTLTGGIHEQYF.

The gene calls are TRBV29-1 and TRBJ2-7, with 7 bases fitting TRBD1. J lost 0 bases, V lost 1 base, and 3 bases had no gene match. The CDR3 contains 14 residues. Germline CDR1 SQVTM, CDR2 ANQGSEA. The CDR3 nucleotides read TGCAGCGTTGAAGTCAGGGGGACCTCCTACGAGCAGTACTTC. Its protein product is CSVEVRGTSYEQYF.

The V call is TRBV7-2, the J call TRBJ2-7, with 10 bases aligning to TRBD1. The V segment lost 7 bases and the J segment 2 bases; nucleotides outside the gene matches: 8. CDR1 is SGHTA and CDR2 is FQGNSA in the germline V gene. The CDR3 is made up of 15 amino acids. DNA for the CDR3: TGTGCCAGCACTCCCTCCGGGACAGGGGCCTACGAGCAGTACTTC. It encodes CASTPSGTGAYEQYF.

The chain combines TRBV27 with TRBJ1-1, with 9 bases lining up with TRBD1. Germline lookup yields CDR1 MNHEY and CDR2 SMNVEV (reference sequence). The CDR3 spans 14 residues. V lost 4 bases, J lost 5 bases, and 5 bases stayed unmatched. In DNA, the CDR3 is TGTGCCAGCAGTTCGGGACAGGGTTATACTGAAGCTTTCTTT. Amino acids: CASSSGQGYTEAFF.

This sequence joins TRBV6-1 and TRBJ1-3; D gene uncertain. The germline V gene has CDR1 MNHNS and CDR2 SASEGT. This CDR3 comprises 15 residues. Trimming stripped 4 bases from V and 0 bases from J, with 10 bases between. The DNA of the CDR3 is TGTGCCAGCAGTGTTGAGCTTTACTCTGGAAACACCATATATTTT. This codes for CASSVELYSGNTIYF.

This clone was seen only a few times. This sequence joins TRBV27 and TRBJ1-2, with D possibly TRBD1 on 5 matching bases. The germline V gene encodes CDR1 MNHEY and CDR2 SMNVEV (reference sequence). V was pared by 3 bases and J by 8 bases, with 13 bases between. This CDR3 comprises 13 residues. This chain's CDR3 is CASSFTLAGGYTF. In DNA, the CDR3 is TGTGCCAGCAGTTTTACCCTGGCAGGGGGCTACACCTTC.

J is TRBJ2-7 and V is TRBV6-5; 9 positions match TRBD2. Germline trimming cut 2 bases from V and 3 bases from J; bases unmatched to any gene: 8. This CDR3 has 16 residues. The germline CDR1 and CDR2 sequences are MNHEY and SVGAGI. CDR3 region: CASSYASGTSIYEQYF. The CDR3 coding sequence is TGTGCCAGCAGTTACGCCTCCGGGACTAGCATCTACGAGCAGTACTTC.

The chain carries TRBV18 and TRBJ2-7; D is perhaps TRBD1 (5 bases). Deletions cut 2 bases from V and 1 base from J, with 15 bases between. The germline gives CDR1 KGHSH, CDR2 LQKENI. The length of the CDR3 is 16 residues. This chain's CDR3 is CASSPTSGARSYEQYF. DNA for the CDR3: TGTGCCAGCTCACCAACAAGTGGGGCGAGGTCCTACGAGCAGTACTTC.

V and J are TRBV12-5 and TRBJ2-5; 7 bases fit TRBD2. The length of the CDR3 is 15 residues. The junction had 12 bases not matched to a gene; V was cut back by 7 bases and J by 4 bases. Germline V CDR1 and CDR2: LGHNT, FRNRAP. The CDR3 loop reads CASVRGGTQGETQYF. The DNA for the CDR3 is TGTGCTAGTGTTCGGGGAGGGACCCAAGGAGAGACCCAGTACTTC.

The chain is built from TRBV7-2 and TRBJ1-4; D may be TRBD1 (6 bases). V shed 3 bases and J shed 7 bases, with 15 bases lying between them. Germline assignment: CDR1 SGHTA and CDR2 FQGNSA. This CDR3 is 15 amino acids long. This chain's CDR3 is CASSFPGVRGEKLFF. Here the CDR3 DNA reads TGTGCCAGCAGCTTCCCAGGGGTGAGAGGTGAAAAACTGTTTTTT.

The rearrangement links TRBV4-1 to TRBJ2-7; 11 positions agree with TRBD2. The V gene end was trimmed by 2 bases and the J gene end by 4 bases; junction bases not matched to a gene: 7. The germline V gene has CDR1 MGHRA and CDR2 YSYEKL. The CDR3 runs 16 residues. DNA of the CDR3: TGCGCCAGCAGCCAACTGACTAGCGGGGACCCGTACGAGCAGTACTTC. It specifies CASSQLTSGDPYEQYF.

A few counts support this clone. The chain employs TRBV5-4 and TRBJ2-1, with TRBD2 matching over 8 bases. Germline V gene data show CDR1 as SGHNT and CDR2 as YYREEE (reference sequence). With 6 bases clipped from V and 3 bases from J, the junction kept 11 bases outside the gene matches. This CDR3 has 16 residues. CDR3: CASTLGGATVYNEQFF. The DNA of the CDR3 is TGTGCCAGCACCCTCGGGGGGGCCACCGTCTACAATGAGCAGTTCTTC.

This clone was seen a few times. This chain links TRBV19 with TRBJ2-2; TRBD2 agrees at 7 bases. V trimming: 8 bases; J trimming: 6 bases; junction bases outside the gene matches: 6. Germline CDR1 LNHDA, CDR2 SQIVND (reference sequence). The CDR3 spans 13 residues. CDR3 loop: CASRQGGPGELFF. The CDR3 bases are TGTGCCAGTCGGCAGGGAGGGCCCGGGGAGCTGTTTTTT.

The chain links TRBV7-2 to TRBJ2-1, with D perhaps TRBD2 (5 bases). This CDR3 is built from 15 residues. Trimming took off 8 bases at V and 3 bases at J, with 17 bases between the two ends. Germline V gene data show CDR1 as SGHTA and CDR2 as FQGNSA. The CDR3 loop reads CASHPEDKYYNEQFF. The CDR3 coding sequence is TGTGCCAGCCATCCGGAGGATAAATACTACAATGAGCAGTTCTTC.

This chain connects TRBV6-4 to TRBJ2-1; 10 bases are a match to TRBD2. From germline, CDR1 is MRHNA and CDR2 SNTAGT. The ends lost 5 bases at V and 3 bases at J; junction bases unmatched: 10. CDR3 size: 17 residues. The chain's CDR3 is CASSPILSGRFYNEQFF. CDR3 coding DNA: TGTGCCAGCAGTCCCATCCTTAGCGGGAGGTTCTACAATGAGCAGTTCTTC.